A selection of T cell receptor beta chains follows, all from one sample in a study of spatial heterogeneity in lung cancer. TCRdb fed the 5' RACE reads into MiXCR, producing one record per CDR3 protein. Here the sample spans a few thousand distinct CDR3 sequences, over 15% being singletons. Here the sequenced sample was PBMCs, taken at surgery. The receptors shown here come from a male donor with early-stage non-small cell lung cancer. Each CDR3 is given without its conserved first and last residue. Size is omitted from some rows. Given values are once, few, many or a class for expanded clones.

j_gene: TRBJ2-6
len: 15
abundance: NA
v_gene: TRBV4-3
CDR3aa: ASSQADSKSGANVLT

j_gene: TRBJ1-1
len: 12
abundance: once
v_gene: TRBV20-1
CDR3aa: SARRDRGYTEAF

j_gene: TRBJ2-1
len: 15
abundance: medium-sized
v_gene: TRBV4-3
CDR3aa: ASSQGTSGGALGEQF

j_gene: TRBJ2-5
len: 14
abundance: medium-sized
v_gene: TRBV19
CDR3aa: ASSITLAGGQETQY

j_gene: TRBJ1-2
len: 13
abundance: medium-sized
v_gene: TRBV5-1
CDR3aa: ASSLTTGDMYGYT

j_gene: TRBJ2-5
len: 12
abundance: NA
v_gene: TRBV11-2
CDR3aa: ASSQRLAGETQY

j_gene: TRBJ2-6
len: 16
abundance: few
v_gene: TRBV7-8
CDR3aa: TSNFPGQGAPGANVLT

j_gene: TRBJ2-3
len: 12
abundance: medium-sized
v_gene: TRBV7-9
CDR3aa: ASSFISGGGTQY

j_gene: TRBJ2-7
len: 12
abundance: medium-sized
v_gene: TRBV19
CDR3aa: ASSIGQGSGEQY

j_gene: TRBJ2-5
len: 13
abundance: NA
v_gene: TRBV7-2
CDR3aa: ASSLLAGGWETQY

j_gene: TRBJ2-5
len: 13
abundance: medium-sized
v_gene: TRBV7-9
CDR3aa: ASSPGTGRGQTQY

j_gene: TRBJ2-7
len: 13
abundance: NA
v_gene: TRBV4-3
CDR3aa: ASSQQATSSYEQY

j_gene: TRBJ2-1
len: 11
abundance: medium-sized
v_gene: TRBV7-3
CDR3aa: ASSAGQGFEQF

j_gene: TRBJ2-5
len: 10
abundance: medium-sized
v_gene: TRBV7-2
CDR3aa: ASTQRGETQY

j_gene: TRBJ1-1
len: 12
abundance: medium-sized
v_gene: TRBV7-8
CDR3aa: ASSLVYTNTEAF

j_gene: TRBJ1-2
len: 12
abundance: few
v_gene: TRBV20-1
CDR3aa: SARDPLWTGGYT

j_gene: TRBJ2-7
len: 12
abundance: once
v_gene: TRBV7-9
CDR3aa: ASSLTGSRYQQY

j_gene: TRBJ2-3
len: 16
abundance: NA
v_gene: TRBV12-3/TRBV12-4
CDR3aa: ASSRAPSGRRRADTQY

j_gene: TRBJ2-1
len: 13
abundance: medium-sized
v_gene: TRBV7-6
CDR3aa: ASSSPGQLNNEQF

j_gene: TRBJ2-1
len: 14
abundance: medium-sized
v_gene: TRBV15
CDR3aa: ATSRPLAGGYNEQF

j_gene: TRBJ2-2
len: 10
abundance: NA
v_gene: TRBV2
CDR3aa: ASSPGPGVLF

j_gene: TRBJ2-3
len: 14
abundance: medium-sized
v_gene: TRBV5-4
CDR3aa: ASSHGGRGATDTQY

j_gene: TRBJ1-5
len: 14
abundance: medium-sized
v_gene: TRBV20-1
CDR3aa: SARTTGGGSNQPQH

j_gene: TRBJ2-3
len: 12
abundance: NA
v_gene: TRBV3-1
CDR3aa: ASSNSRGTDTQY

j_gene: TRBJ1-5
len: 11
abundance: medium-sized
v_gene: TRBV7-9
CDR3aa: ASSLARREPQH

j_gene: TRBJ2-5
len: 12
abundance: NA
v_gene: TRBV6-1
CDR3aa: ASSRTARGETQY

j_gene: TRBJ2-2
len: 13
abundance: many
v_gene: TRBV5-1
CDR3aa: ASSWASSRTGELF

j_gene: TRBJ2-2
len: 12
abundance: medium-sized
v_gene: TRBV20-1
CDR3aa: SASGRASAGELF

j_gene: TRBJ2-7
len: 15
abundance: few
v_gene: TRBV20-1
CDR3aa: SARDVLTSGGAYEQY

j_gene: TRBJ2-1
len: 15
abundance: medium-sized
v_gene: TRBV4-3
CDR3aa: ASSQDRPGSYYNEQF

j_gene: TRBJ1-2
len: 11
abundance: medium-sized
v_gene: TRBV4-1
CDR3aa: ASSQAGRYGYT

j_gene: TRBJ2-7
len: 13
abundance: NA
v_gene: TRBV19
CDR3aa: ASSISALASTEQY

j_gene: TRBJ1-2
len: 13
abundance: medium-sized
v_gene: TRBV5-1
CDR3aa: ASSLAMGLGYGYT

j_gene: TRBJ1-1
len: 12
abundance: medium-sized
v_gene: TRBV5-1
CDR3aa: ASSLTQTNTEAF

j_gene: TRBJ2-7
len: 13
abundance: medium-sized
v_gene: TRBV6-4
CDR3aa: ASSDPWDPRGEQY

j_gene: TRBJ2-1
len: 15
abundance: NA
v_gene: TRBV4-1
CDR3aa: ASSVPGLAGGRNEQF

j_gene: TRBJ1-1
len: 8
abundance: NA
v_gene: TRBV29-1
CDR3aa: SVEGTEAF

j_gene: TRBJ2-2
len: 14
abundance: NA
v_gene: TRBV7-2
CDR3aa: ASSRGALTNTGELF

j_gene: TRBJ2-7
len: 11
abundance: NA
v_gene: TRBV3-1
CDR3aa: ASSQEVLYEQY

j_gene: TRBJ2-3
len: 15
abundance: medium-sized
v_gene: TRBV3-1
CDR3aa: ASSSPSGGGEEDTQY

j_gene: TRBJ2-2
len: 13
abundance: NA
v_gene: TRBV2
CDR3aa: ASSPGQAPEGELF

j_gene: TRBJ2-3
len: 13
abundance: NA
v_gene: TRBV20-1
CDR3aa: SARGDGGAKDTQY

j_gene: TRBJ2-2
len: 15
abundance: medium-sized
v_gene: TRBV5-5
CDR3aa: ASSWATQGPNTGELF

j_gene: TRBJ2-1
len: 10
abundance: NA
v_gene: TRBV3-1
CDR3aa: ASSQGVDEQF

j_gene: TRBJ1-2
len: 12
abundance: NA
v_gene: TRBV7-9
CDR3aa: ASSLEQGIYGYT

j_gene: TRBJ2-3
len: 12
abundance: NA
v_gene: TRBV30
CDR3aa: AWRATSGVDTQY

j_gene: TRBJ2-3
len: 12
abundance: medium-sized
v_gene: TRBV5-1
CDR3aa: ASTLGGAGDTQY

j_gene: TRBJ2-3
len: 13
abundance: medium-sized
v_gene: TRBV19
CDR3aa: ASSIRGGAGDTQY

j_gene: TRBJ2-3
len: 10
abundance: few
v_gene: TRBV7-2
CDR3aa: ASSSYLDTQY

j_gene: TRBJ1-2
len: 11
abundance: medium-sized
v_gene: TRBV10-3
CDR3aa: AIREGQLYGYT

j_gene: TRBJ2-3
len: 13
abundance: medium-sized
v_gene: TRBV27
CDR3aa: ASSFLTDRKDTQY

j_gene: TRBJ2-7
len: 12
abundance: medium-sized
v_gene: TRBV7-2
CDR3aa: ASSFRDRGREQY